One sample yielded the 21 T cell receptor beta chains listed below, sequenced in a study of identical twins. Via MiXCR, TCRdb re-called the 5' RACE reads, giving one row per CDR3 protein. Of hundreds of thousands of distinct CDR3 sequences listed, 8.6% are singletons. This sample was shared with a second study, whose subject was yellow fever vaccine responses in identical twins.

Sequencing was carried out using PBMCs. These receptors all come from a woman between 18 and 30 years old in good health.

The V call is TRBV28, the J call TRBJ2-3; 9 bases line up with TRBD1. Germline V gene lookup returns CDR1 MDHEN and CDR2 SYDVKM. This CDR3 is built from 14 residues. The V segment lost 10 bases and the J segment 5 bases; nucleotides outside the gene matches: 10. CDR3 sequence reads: CATRTQGAGDTQYF. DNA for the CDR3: TGTGCCACCAGAACACAGGGGGCTGGAGATACGCAGTATTTT.

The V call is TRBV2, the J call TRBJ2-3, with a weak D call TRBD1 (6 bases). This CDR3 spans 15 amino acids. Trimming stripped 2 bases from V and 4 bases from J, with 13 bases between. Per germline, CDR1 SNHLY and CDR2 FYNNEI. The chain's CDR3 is CASSELRGSADTQYF. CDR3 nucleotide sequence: TGTGCCAGCAGTGAATTGAGGGGGTCGGCAGATACGCAGTATTTT.

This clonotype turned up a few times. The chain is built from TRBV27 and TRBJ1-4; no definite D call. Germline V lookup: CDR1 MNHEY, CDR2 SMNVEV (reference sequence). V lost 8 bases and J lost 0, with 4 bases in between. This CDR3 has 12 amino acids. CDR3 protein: CASGPTNEKLFF. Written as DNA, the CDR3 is TGTGCCAGCGGACCAACTAATGAAAAACTGTTTTTT. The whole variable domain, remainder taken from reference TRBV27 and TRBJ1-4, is EAQVTQNPRYLITVTGKKLTVTCSQNMNHEYMSWYRQDPGLGLRQIYYSMNVEVTDKGDVPEGYKVSRKEKRNFPLILESPSPNQTSLYFCASGPTNEKLFFGSGTQLSVL.

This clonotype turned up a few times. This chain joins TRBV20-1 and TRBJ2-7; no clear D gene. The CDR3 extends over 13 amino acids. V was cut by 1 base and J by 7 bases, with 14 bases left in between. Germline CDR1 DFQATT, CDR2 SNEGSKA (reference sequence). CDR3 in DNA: TGCAGTGCTAGAGCACAGTGGCGGCTTGAGCAGTACTTC. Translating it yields CSARAQWRLEQYF.

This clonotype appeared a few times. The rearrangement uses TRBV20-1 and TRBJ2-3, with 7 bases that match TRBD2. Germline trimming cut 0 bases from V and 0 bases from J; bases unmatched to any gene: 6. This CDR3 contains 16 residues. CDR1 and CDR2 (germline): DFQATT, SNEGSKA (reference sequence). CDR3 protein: CSARDPSGPSTDTQYF. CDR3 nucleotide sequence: TGCAGTGCTAGAGACCCTAGCGGTCCTAGCACAGATACGCAGTATTTT.

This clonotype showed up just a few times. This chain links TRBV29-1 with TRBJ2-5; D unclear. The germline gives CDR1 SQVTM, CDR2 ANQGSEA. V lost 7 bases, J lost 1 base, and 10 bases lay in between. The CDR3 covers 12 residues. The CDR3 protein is CSGTGIQETQYF. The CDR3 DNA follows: TGCAGCGGTACTGGAATCCAAGAGACCCAGTACTTC.

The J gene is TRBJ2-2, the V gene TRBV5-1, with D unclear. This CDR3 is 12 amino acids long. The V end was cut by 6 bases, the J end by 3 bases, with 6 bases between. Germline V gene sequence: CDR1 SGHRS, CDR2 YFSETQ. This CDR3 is CASIRDTGELFF. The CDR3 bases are TGCGCCAGCATCCGGGACACCGGGGAGCTGTTTTTT.

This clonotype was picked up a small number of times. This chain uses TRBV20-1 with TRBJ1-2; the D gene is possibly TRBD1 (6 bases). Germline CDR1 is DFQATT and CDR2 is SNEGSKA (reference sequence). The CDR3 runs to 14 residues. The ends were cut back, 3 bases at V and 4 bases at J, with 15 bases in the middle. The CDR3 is CSASETGPGYGYTF. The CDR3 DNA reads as TGCAGTGCTAGCGAGACAGGACCCGGCTATGGCTACACCTTC.

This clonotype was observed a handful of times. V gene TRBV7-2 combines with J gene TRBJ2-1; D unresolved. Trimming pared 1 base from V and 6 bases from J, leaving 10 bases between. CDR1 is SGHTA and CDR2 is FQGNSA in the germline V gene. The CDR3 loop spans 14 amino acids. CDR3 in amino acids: CASSLGSSGNEQFF. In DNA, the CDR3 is TGTGCCAGCAGCTTAGGAAGTTCGGGCAATGAGCAGTTCTTC.

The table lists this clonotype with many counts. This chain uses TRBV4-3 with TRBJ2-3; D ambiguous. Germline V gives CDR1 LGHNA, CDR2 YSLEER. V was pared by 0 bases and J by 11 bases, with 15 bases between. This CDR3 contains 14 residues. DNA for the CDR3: TGCGCCAGCAGCCAAGAGTGGCCTTCGGTCAGGCAGTATTTT. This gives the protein CASSQEWPSVRQYF.

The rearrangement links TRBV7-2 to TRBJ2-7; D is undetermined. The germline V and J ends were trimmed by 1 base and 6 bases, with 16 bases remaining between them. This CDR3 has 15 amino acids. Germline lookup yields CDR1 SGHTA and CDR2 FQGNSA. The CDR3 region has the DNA TGTGCCAGCAGCTTAGACGGCCTTGACGGCACCGAGCAGTACTTC. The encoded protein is CASSLDGLDGTEQYF.

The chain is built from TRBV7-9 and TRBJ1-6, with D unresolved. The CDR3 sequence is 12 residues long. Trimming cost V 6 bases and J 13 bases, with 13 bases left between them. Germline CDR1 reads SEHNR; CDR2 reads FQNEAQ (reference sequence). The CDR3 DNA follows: TGTGCCAGCAGGCCGGAGGGTTCTCCCCTCCACTTT. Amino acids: CASRPEGSPLHF.

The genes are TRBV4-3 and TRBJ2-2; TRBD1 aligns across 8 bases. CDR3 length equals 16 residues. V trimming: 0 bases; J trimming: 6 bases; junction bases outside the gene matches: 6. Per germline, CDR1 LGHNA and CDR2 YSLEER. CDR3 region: CASSQDLLTGAGELFF. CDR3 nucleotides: TGCGCCAGCAGCCAAGATCTCCTGACAGGGGCCGGGGAGCTGTTTTTT.

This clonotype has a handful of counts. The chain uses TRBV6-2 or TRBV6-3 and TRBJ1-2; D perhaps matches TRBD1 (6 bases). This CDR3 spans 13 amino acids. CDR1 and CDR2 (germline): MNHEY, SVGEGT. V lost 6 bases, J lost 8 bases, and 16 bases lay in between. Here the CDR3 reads CASSDTGLGGYTF. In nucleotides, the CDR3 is TGTGCCAGCAGCGACACAGGGCTCGGCGGCTACACCTTC.

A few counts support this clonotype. The CDR3, as DNA: TGTGCCAGCTCACCAGTGGGACAGGGTAGAAACTATGGCTACACCTTC. Its protein product is CASSPVGQGRNYGYTF. J is TRBJ1-2 and V is TRBV18; TRBD1 matches at 9 bases. Trimming cost V 2 bases and J 2 bases; bases outside gene matches: 6. This CDR3 has 16 amino acids. Germline loops: CDR1 KGHSH, CDR2 LQKENI.

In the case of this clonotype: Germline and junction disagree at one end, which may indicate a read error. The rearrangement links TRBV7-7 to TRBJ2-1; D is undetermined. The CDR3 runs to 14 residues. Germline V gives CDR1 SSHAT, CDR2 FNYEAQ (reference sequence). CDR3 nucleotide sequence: TGTGCTAGCAGCTTAGCTTCGGGTACCAATGAGCAGTTCTTC. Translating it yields CASSLASGTNEQFF.

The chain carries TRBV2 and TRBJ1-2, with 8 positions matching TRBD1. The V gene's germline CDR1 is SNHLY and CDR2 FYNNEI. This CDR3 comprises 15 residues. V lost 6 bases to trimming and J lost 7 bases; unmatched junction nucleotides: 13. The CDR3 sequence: CASRDREQGRTGYTF. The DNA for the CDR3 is TGTGCCAGCAGGGACAGGGAACAAGGACGCACTGGCTACACCTTC.

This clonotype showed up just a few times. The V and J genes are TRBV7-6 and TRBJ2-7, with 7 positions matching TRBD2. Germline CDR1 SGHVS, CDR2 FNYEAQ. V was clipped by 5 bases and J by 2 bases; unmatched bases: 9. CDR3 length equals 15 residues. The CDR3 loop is CASSLGERGTYEQYF. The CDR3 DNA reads TGTGCCAGCAGCCTAGGGGAGCGGGGCACCTACGAGCAGTACTTC.

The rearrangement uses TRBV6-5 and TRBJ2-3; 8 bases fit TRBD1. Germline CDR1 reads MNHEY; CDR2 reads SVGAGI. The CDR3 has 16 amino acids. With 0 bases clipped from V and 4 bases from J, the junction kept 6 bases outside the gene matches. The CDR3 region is CASSYSWTGSSDTQYF. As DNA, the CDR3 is TGTGCCAGCAGTTACTCGTGGACAGGGTCTTCAGATACGCAGTATTTT.

CDR3 sequence (DNA): TGCAGTGCGGCAAGAGCGGGGGGGCAGAACACAGATACGCAGTATTTT. Translating it yields CSAARAGGQNTDTQYF. This rearrangement joins TRBV20-1 to TRBJ2-3; 10 positions match TRBD2. The germline V gene has CDR1 DFQATT and CDR2 SNEGSKA (reference sequence). CDR3 length: 16 residues. The V segment lost 6 bases and the J segment 2 bases; nucleotides outside the gene matches: 11.

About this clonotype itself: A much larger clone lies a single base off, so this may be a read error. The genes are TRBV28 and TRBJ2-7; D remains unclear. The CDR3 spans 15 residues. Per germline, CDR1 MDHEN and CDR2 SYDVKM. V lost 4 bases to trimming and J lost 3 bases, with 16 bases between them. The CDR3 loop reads CASSSIRPPLYEQYF. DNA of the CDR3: TGTGCCAGCAGTTCCATCCGTCCCCCACTCTACGAGCAGTACTTC.